The 27 T cell receptor beta chains presented below share a single source sample, sequenced in a study of T-cell reconstitution after alpha-beta-depleted transplantation in children. Findings and caveats of the study: T-cell counts and diversity were attributed mostly to newly produced T cells one year after transplant.

Unique molecular identifiers tagged the TCRbeta library. TCRdb fed the PCR reads into MiXCR, producing one record per CDR3 protein. Seen here are about 300,000 distinct CDR3 sequences, around 7.3% observed once, and the top ten hold around 10%. Antigen specificity for these receptors is unknown. The source material was peripheral blood, sampled 360 days after TCRalphabeta/CD19-depleted stem cell transplant. The receptors derive from a female patient between 2 and 10 years old who had a stem cell transplant for Fanconi anemia, so the T cells may come from the graft donor.

This clonotype was detected ten times or more. At one boundary the junction diverges from the germline segment, which might be a read error. The V gene is TRBV3-1, the J gene TRBJ2-3; 14 nucleotides line up with TRBD2. The CDR3 totals 18 residues. Germline V gene data show CDR1 as LGHDT and CDR2 as YNNKEL (reference sequence). The CDR3 spells CASSQGLAGVLSTDTQYF. The CDR3, as DNA: TGTGCCAGCAGCCAGGGACTAGCGGGGGTGCTTAGCACGGATACGCAGTATTTT.

This clonotype was counted only a few times. The V and J genes are TRBV7-2 and TRBJ1-2; the match to TRBD1 covers 10 bases. V lost 0 bases to trimming and J lost 7 bases; unmatched junction nucleotides: 11. The CDR3 length is 17 residues. The germline gives CDR1 SGHTA, CDR2 FQGNSA. CDR3 sequence reads: CASSLATGGARSSGYTF. For the CDR3, the DNA is TGTGCCAGCAGCTTAGCGACAGGGGGCGCGAGGTCGAGTGGCTACACCTTC.

This clonotype was counted at least ten times. V and J are TRBV7-3 and TRBJ1-1, with D uncertain. This CDR3 contains 13 residues. The germline V gene encodes CDR1 SGHTA and CDR2 FQGTGA. The V gene lost 1 base and the J gene lost 2 bases, with 5 bases spanning the gap. The CDR3 nucleotides read TGTGCCAGCAGCTTAATAGGAAACACTGAAGCTTTCTTT. It yields the protein CASSLIGNTEAFF.

This clonotype has a count of ten or more. The chain couples TRBV14 to TRBJ2-3; no reliable D call. The CDR3 runs 16 residues. Trimming took off 3 bases at V and 4 bases at J, with 17 bases between the two ends. The V gene's germline CDR1 is SGHDN and CDR2 FVKESK. CDR3 residues: CASSQIGPSAADTQYF. CDR3 bases: TGTGCCAGCAGCCAGATAGGACCCTCCGCGGCAGATACGCAGTATTTT. Based on the CDR3 plus reference TRBV14 and TRBJ2-3, the full variable domain is EAGVTQFPSHSVIEKGQTVTLRCDPISGHDNLYWYRRVMGKEIKFLLHFVKESKQDESGMPNNRFLAERTGGTYSTLKVQPAELEDSGVYFCASSQIGPSAADTQYFGPGTRLTVL.

The genes are TRBV9 and TRBJ1-1; perhaps TRBD1 as D (5 bases). CDR1 and CDR2 from the germline V gene are SGDLS and YYNGEE. Trimming took 0 bases from V and 1 from J, leaving 10 bases between them. The CDR3 sequence is 15 residues long. The CDR3 is CASSVGGGGNTEAFF. Here the CDR3 DNA reads TGTGCCAGCAGCGTAGGGGGCGGGGGGAACACTGAAGCTTTCTTT.

V and J are TRBV28 and TRBJ2-1; TRBD2 aligns across 10 bases. The germline CDR1 and CDR2 sequences are MDHEN and SYDVKM. J was trimmed by 9 bases and V by 5 bases; bases with no gene match: 19. This CDR3 is built from 18 residues. The DNA for the CDR3 is TGTGCCAGCAGTGCCTCGGGGGTGCTAGCGGGAGTTATCGGTGAGCAGTTCTTC. Residues: CASSASGVLAGVIGEQFF.

The table lists this clonotype with a few counts. This chain links TRBV7-2 with TRBJ2-3; 13 positions agree with TRBD2. From germline, CDR1 is SGHTA and CDR2 FQGNSA. V was pared by 5 bases and J by 2 bases, with 7 bases of the junction left unmatched. This CDR3 has 17 residues. CDR3 DNA sequence: TGTGCCAGCAGCAAAACTAGCGGGGGGGTCCCCACAGATACGCAGTATTTT. As protein: CASSKTSGGVPTDTQYF.

At least ten counts were recorded for this clonotype. V gene TRBV3-1 combines with J gene TRBJ2-2, with no clear D. Trimming took 3 bases from V and 6 from J, leaving 26 bases between them. The CDR3 is 19 residues long. Germline V gene sequence: CDR1 LGHDT, CDR2 YNNKEL (reference sequence). The CDR3 region is CASSHPGLRPGISSGELFF. The DNA for the CDR3 is TGTGCCAGCAGCCATCCCGGGTTGCGTCCTGGAATAAGCTCCGGGGAGCTGTTTTTT.

This clonotype was recorded many times. CDR3 coding DNA: TGTGCCAGCAGTGAAGTTGGACAGTCCCTCTCTGGAAACACCATATATTTT. Its protein product is CASSEVGQSLSGNTIYF. The chain couples TRBV2 to TRBJ1-3; D may be TRBD1 (6 bases). Germline loops: CDR1 SNHLY, CDR2 FYNNEI. This CDR3 is built from 17 residues. Trimming pared 1 base from V and 0 bases from J, leaving 13 bases between.

This clonotype showed up many times. The rearrangement links TRBV20-1 to TRBJ2-1, with TRBD1 identical over 9 bases. J was trimmed by 3 bases and V by 1 base; bases with no gene match: 10. The CDR3 totals 17 residues. Germline values: CDR1 DFQATT, CDR2 SNEGSKA (reference sequence). This chain's CDR3 is CSARVQGQGMVYNEQFF. The CDR3 nucleotides read TGCAGTGCTAGAGTACAGGGACAGGGAATGGTCTACAATGAGCAGTTCTTC.

The rearrangement uses TRBV28 and TRBJ1-2; D might be TRBD1 (6 bases). CDR1 and CDR2 (germline): MDHEN, SYDVKM. V was shortened by 6 bases and J by 2 bases, with 10 bases between the two germline ends. The CDR3 is 13 amino acids. In DNA form, the CDR3 reads TGTGCCAGCAGGATTGACAGGAACTATGGCTACACCTTC. The encoded protein is CASRIDRNYGYTF.

The J gene is TRBJ2-3, the V gene TRBV20-1; D remains unclear. V shed 2 bases and J shed 6 bases, with 9 bases lying between them. There are 12 residues in the CDR3. From germline, CDR1 is DFQATT and CDR2 SNEGSKA (reference sequence). This CDR3 is CSARPPVDTQYF. The DNA for the CDR3 is TGCAGTGCTAGACCCCCTGTGGATACGCAGTATTTT.

This clonotype was detected a few times. The genes are TRBV4-1 and TRBJ2-5; no reliable D call. From germline, CDR1 is MGHRA and CDR2 YSYEKL. This CDR3 contains 12 residues. V lost 10 bases and J 1 base, leaving 10 bases between the germline ends. The CDR3 region is CATSDPQETQYF. The CDR3 nucleotides are TGCGCCACTTCAGACCCCCAAGAGACCCAGTACTTC.

This clonotype was counted ten times or more. The chain combines TRBV10-2 with TRBJ1-1; 12 bases fit TRBD1. V shed 10 bases and J 4 bases; nucleotides not matched to a gene: 10. Per germline, CDR1 WSHSY and CDR2 SAAADI. The CDR3 is 15 residues long. The CDR3 sequence is CATTGTGGEGTEAFF. DNA for the CDR3: TGCGCCACCACCGGGACAGGGGGCGAGGGCACTGAAGCTTTCTTT.

The chain links TRBV7-3 to TRBJ2-1; 8 nucleotides align to TRBD2. CDR1 and CDR2 (germline): SGHTA, FQGTGA. The junction had 11 bases not matched to a gene; V was cut back by 1 base and J by 3 bases. The CDR3 loop spans 18 amino acids. CDR3 residues: CASSLISGRTSLYNEQFF. The CDR3 region has the DNA TGTGCCAGCAGCTTAATTTCGGGACGGACTAGCCTCTACAATGAGCAGTTCTTC.

Only a few counts were recorded for this clonotype. The chain is built from TRBV5-6 and TRBJ2-7, with D unresolved. Per germline, CDR1 SGHDT and CDR2 YYEEEE. Trimming pared 3 bases from V and 5 bases from J, leaving 12 bases between. The CDR3 sequence is 13 residues long. The CDR3 region has the DNA TGTGCCAGCAGCTACGCTAGTATGAACGAGCAGTACTTC. Translated, it gives CASSYASMNEQYF.

This clonotype was counted ten times or more. The chain employs TRBV27 and TRBJ1-1; TRBD1 might be the D (5 bases). The CDR3 has 13 amino acids. V shed 9 bases and J shed 9 bases, with 20 bases lying between them. CDR1 and CDR2 (germline): MNHEY, SMNVEV (reference sequence). Here the CDR3 reads CASSTTRGLKAFF. The CDR3 region has the DNA TGTGCCAGTTCCACCACGAGGGGCCTGAAAGCTTTCTTT.

The table lists this clonotype with a few counts. This chain uses TRBV12-3 or TRBV12-4 with TRBJ1-2; D gene uncertain. Trimming pared 2 bases from V and 6 bases from J, leaving 16 bases between. There are 15 residues in the CDR3. The CDR3 DNA reads as TGTGCCAGCAGTTTAAACTTACCAATCGGGAATGGCTACACCTTC. It specifies CASSLNLPIGNGYTF.

This chain connects TRBV7-2 to TRBJ1-1; D is ambiguous. CDR1 is SGHTA and CDR2 is FQGNSA in the germline V gene. The CDR3 is made up of 14 amino acids. Trimming cost V 2 bases and J 6 bases, with 13 bases left between them. CDR3 sequence (DNA): TGTGCCAGCAGCTTATCGTCGGGGTGGCCTGAAGCTTTCTTT. Translated, it gives CASSLSSGWPEAFF.

Many counts were recorded for this clonotype. The J gene is TRBJ1-1, the V gene TRBV3-1; no reliable D call. The ends were cut back, 0 bases at V and 0 bases at J, with 5 bases in the middle. CDR3 size: 14 residues. Germline loops: CDR1 LGHDT, CDR2 YNNKEL (reference sequence). CDR3 sequence (DNA): TGTGCCAGCAGCCAAGATCTGATGAACACTGAAGCTTTCTTT. Its protein is CASSQDLMNTEAFF.

Only a few counts were recorded for this clonotype. The V and J genes are TRBV11-1 and TRBJ1-2; tentative D call: TRBD1 (6 bases). Germline CDR1 SGHAT, CDR2 FQDESV (reference sequence). V was cut by 5 bases and J by 2 bases, with 24 bases left in between. The CDR3 runs to 18 residues. The CDR3 DNA reads TGTGCCAGCAGCCCAAAAATGACCCACGCGGACAGCAACTATGGCTACACCTTC. The encoded protein is CASSPKMTHADSNYGYTF.

This clonotype came up a few times. The V gene is TRBV7-8, the J gene TRBJ2-7, with 8 bases fitting TRBD2. With 1 base clipped from V and 6 bases from J, the junction kept 8 bases outside the gene matches. Looked up from germline, CDR1 is SGHVS and CDR2 is FQNEAQ. The CDR3 has 15 residues. As DNA, the CDR3 is TGTGCCAGCAGCTTAGTGTTCAGCGGGAGTCTCGAGCAGTACTTC. The encoded protein is CASSLVFSGSLEQYF.

There are many counts of this clonotype. The CDR3: CASSSRDSGNTDTQYF. The CDR3 nucleotides read TGTGCCAGCAGCAGCAGGGACTCCGGGAACACAGATACGCAGTATTTT. The genes are TRBV21-1 and TRBJ2-3; the tabulated D call, TRBD2, remains unverified against the DNA. TRBV21-1 is recorded as a pseudogene. CDR3 length equals 16 residues.

This clonotype was recorded many times. The chain is built from TRBV7-9 and TRBJ2-3, with 9 bases that match TRBD2. V gave up 5 bases and J gave up 3 bases; unmatched junction bases: 6. This CDR3 has 15 residues. Germline-derived CDR1 and CDR2 are SEHNR and FQNEAQ (reference sequence). The CDR3 here is CASSTIAGVTDTQYF. In DNA form, the CDR3 reads TGTGCCAGCAGCACGATAGCGGGGGTTACAGATACGCAGTATTTT.

This clonotype came up a few times. This sequence joins TRBV27 and TRBJ2-6; 9 bases are shared with TRBD1. In germline, CDR1 is MNHEY, CDR2 SMNVEV (reference sequence). The CDR3 sequence is 19 residues long. The V and J ends lost 4 bases and 0 bases, in that order; junction bases with no gene match: 10. The CDR3 reads CASSSRDRVKISGANVLTF. The DNA for the CDR3 is TGTGCCAGCAGTTCCCGGGACAGGGTTAAGATCTCTGGGGCCAACGTCCTGACTTTC.

J is TRBJ1-1 and V is TRBV18, with no clear D. Germline V lookup: CDR1 KGHSH, CDR2 LQKENI. The CDR3 consists of 13 residues. Between the trimmed V and J ends, which lost 1 base and 3 bases, there was a span of 6 bases. The CDR3 nucleotides are TGTGCCAGCTCACCACAGGGTCACACTGAAGCTTTCTTT. Residues: CASSPQGHTEAFF.

This clonotype was observed at least ten times. The chain joins TRBV11-2 to TRBJ2-5; 7 bases map to TRBD2. Germline assignment: CDR1 SGHAT and CDR2 FQNNGV. The CDR3 consists of 17 residues. Germline trimming cut 1 base from V and 3 bases from J; bases unmatched to any gene: 11. The CDR3 region is CASSLVRLWEGEETQYF. CDR3 nucleotides: TGTGCCAGCAGCTTAGTTCGTTTGTGGGAGGGAGAAGAGACCCAGTACTTC.